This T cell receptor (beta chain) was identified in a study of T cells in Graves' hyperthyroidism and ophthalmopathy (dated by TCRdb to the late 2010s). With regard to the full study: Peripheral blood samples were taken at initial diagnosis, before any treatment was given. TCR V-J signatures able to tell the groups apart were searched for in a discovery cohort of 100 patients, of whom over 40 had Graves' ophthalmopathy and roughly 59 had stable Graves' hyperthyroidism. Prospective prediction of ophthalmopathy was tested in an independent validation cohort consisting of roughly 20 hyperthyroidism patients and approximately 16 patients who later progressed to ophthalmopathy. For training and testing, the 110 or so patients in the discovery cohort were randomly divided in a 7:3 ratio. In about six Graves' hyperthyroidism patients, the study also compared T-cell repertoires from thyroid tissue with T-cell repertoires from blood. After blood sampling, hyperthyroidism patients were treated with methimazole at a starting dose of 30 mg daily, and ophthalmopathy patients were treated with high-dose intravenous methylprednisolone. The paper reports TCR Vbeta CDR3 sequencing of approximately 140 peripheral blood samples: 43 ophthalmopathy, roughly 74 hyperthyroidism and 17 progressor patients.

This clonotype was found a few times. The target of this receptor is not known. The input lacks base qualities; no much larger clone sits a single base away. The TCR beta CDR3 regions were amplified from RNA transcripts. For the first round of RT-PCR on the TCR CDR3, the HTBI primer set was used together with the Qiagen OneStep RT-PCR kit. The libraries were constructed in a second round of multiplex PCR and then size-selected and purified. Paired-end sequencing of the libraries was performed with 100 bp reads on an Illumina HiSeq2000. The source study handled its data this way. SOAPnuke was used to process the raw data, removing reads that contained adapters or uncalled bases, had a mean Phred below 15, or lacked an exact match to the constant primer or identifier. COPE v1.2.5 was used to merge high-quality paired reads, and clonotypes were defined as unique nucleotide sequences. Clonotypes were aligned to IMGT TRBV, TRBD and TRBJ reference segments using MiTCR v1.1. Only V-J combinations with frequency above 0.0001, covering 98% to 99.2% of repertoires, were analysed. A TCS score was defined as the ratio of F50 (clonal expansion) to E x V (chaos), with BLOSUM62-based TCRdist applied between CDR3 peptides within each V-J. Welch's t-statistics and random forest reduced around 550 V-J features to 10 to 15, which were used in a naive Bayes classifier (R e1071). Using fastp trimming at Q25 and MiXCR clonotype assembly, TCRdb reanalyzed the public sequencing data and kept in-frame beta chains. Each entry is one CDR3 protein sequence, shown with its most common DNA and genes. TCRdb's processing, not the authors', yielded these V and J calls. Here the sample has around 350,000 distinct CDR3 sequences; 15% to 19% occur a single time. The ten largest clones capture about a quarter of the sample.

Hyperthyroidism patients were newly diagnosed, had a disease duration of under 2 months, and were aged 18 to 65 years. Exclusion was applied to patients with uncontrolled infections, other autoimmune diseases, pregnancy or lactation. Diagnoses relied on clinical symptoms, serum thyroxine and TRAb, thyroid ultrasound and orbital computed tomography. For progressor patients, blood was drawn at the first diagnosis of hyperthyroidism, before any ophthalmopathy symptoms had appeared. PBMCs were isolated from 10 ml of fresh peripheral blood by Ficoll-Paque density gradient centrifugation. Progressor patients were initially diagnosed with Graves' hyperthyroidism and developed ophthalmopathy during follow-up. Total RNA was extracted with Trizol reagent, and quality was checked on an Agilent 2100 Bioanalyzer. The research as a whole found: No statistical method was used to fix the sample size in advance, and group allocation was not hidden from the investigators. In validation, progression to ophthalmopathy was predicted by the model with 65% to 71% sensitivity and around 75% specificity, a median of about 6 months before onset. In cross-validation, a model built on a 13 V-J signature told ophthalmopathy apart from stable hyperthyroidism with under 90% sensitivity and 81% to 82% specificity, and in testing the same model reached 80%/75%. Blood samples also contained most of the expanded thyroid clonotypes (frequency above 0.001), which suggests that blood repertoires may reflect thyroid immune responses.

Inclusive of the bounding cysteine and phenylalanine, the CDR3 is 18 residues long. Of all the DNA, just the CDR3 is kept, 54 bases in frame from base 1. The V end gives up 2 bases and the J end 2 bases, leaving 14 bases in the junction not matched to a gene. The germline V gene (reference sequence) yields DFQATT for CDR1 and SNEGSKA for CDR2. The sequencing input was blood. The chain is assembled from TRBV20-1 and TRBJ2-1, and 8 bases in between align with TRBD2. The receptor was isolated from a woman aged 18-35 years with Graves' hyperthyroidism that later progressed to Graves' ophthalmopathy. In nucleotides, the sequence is TGCAGTGCTAGAACAGGGTTGGGGCGGGAGGCCCCCTACAATGAGCAGTTCTTC. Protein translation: CSARTGLGREAPYNEQFF.